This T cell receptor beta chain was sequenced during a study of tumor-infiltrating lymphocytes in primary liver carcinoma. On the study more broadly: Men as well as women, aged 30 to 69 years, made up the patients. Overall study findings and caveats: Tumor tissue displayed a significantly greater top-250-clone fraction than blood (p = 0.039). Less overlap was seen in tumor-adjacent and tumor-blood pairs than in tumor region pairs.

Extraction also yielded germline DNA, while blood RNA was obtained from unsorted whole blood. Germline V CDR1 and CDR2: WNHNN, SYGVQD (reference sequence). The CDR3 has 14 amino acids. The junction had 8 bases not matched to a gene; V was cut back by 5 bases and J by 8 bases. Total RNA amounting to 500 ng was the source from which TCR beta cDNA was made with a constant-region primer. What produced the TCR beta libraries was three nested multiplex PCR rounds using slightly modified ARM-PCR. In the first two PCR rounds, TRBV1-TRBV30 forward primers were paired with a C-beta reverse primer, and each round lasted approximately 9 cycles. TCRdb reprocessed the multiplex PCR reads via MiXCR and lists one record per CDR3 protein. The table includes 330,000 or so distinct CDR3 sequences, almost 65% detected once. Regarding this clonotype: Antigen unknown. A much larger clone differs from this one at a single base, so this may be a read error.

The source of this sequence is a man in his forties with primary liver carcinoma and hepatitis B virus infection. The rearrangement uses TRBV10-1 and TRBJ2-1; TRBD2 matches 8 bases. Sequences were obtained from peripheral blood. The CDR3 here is CASSPGREFDEQFF. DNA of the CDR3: TGCGCCAGCAGTCCCGGGAGGGAGTTTGATGAGCAGTTCTTC.